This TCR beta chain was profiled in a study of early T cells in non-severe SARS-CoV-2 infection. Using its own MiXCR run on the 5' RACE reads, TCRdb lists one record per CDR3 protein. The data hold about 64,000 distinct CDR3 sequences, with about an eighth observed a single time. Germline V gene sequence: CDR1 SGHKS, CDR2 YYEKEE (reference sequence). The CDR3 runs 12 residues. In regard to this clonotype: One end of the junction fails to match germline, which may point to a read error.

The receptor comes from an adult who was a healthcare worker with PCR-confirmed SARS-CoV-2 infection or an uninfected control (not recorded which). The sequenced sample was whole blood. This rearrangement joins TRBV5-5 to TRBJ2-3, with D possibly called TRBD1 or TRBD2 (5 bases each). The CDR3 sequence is CASAQGEDMQYF. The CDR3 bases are TGTGCCAGCGCCCAGGGAGAGGATATGCAGTATTTT.